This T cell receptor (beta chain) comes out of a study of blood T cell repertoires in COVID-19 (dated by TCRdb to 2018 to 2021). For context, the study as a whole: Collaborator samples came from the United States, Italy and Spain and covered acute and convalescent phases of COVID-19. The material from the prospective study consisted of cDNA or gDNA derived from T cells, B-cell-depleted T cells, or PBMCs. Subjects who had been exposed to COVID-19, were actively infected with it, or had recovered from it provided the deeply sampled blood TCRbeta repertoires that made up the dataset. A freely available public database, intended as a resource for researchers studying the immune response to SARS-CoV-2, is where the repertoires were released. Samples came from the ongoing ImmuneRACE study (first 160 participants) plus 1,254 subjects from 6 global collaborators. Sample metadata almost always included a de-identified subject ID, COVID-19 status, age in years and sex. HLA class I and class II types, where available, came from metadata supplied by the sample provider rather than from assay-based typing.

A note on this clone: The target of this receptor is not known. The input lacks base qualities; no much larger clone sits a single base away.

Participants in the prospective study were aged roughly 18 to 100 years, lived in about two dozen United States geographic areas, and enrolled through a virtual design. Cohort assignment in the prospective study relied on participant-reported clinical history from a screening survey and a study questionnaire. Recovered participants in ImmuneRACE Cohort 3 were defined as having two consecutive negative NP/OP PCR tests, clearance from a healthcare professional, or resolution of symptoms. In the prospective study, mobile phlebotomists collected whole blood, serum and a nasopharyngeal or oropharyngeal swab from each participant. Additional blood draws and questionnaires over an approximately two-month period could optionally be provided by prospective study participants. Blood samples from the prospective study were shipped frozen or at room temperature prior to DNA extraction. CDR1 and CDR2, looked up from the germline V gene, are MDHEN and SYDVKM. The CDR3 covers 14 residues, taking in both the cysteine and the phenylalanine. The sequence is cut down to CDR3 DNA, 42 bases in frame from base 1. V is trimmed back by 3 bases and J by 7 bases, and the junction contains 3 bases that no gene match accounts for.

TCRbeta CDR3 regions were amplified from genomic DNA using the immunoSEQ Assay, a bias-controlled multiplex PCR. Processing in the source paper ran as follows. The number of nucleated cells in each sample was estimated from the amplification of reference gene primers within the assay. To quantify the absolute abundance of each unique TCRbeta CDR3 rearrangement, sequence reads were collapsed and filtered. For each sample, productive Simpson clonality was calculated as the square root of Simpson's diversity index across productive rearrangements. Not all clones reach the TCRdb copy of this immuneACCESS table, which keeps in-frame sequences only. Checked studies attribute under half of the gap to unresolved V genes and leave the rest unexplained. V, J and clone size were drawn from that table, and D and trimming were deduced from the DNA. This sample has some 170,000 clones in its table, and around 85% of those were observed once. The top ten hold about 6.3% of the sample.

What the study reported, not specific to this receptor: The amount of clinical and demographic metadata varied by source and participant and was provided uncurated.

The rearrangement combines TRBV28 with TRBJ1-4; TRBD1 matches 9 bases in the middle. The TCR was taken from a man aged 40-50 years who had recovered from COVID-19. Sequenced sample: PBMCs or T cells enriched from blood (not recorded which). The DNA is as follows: TGTGCCAGCAGTTTTGGACAGGGGAGTGAAAAACTGTTTTTT. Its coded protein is CASSFGQGSEKLFF.